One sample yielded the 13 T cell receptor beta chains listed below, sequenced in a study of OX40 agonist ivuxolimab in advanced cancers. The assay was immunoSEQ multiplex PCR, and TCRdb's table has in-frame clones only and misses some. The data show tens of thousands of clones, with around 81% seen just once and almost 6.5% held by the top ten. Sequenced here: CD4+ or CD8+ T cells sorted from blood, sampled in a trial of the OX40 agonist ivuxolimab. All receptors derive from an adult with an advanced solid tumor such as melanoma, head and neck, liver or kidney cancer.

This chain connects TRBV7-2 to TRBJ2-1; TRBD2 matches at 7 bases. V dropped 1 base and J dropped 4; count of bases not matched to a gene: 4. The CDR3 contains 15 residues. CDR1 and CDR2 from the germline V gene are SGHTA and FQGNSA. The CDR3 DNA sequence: TGTGCCAGCAGCTTAGACCCTAGCGGTTACAATGAGCAGTTCTTC. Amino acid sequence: CASSLDPSGYNEQFF.

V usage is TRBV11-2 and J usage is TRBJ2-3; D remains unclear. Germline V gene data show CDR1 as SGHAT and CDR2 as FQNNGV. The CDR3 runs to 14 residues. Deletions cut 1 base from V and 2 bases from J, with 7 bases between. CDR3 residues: CASSLAGDTDTQYF. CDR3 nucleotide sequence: TGTGCCAGCAGCTTAGCCGGAGACACAGATACGCAGTATTTT.

The CDR3 spells CASSTSGGSYNEQFF. In DNA form, the CDR3 reads TGTGCCAGCAGCACTAGCGGGGGCTCCTACAATGAGCAGTTCTTC. This chain joins TRBV11-3 and TRBJ2-1; 11 bases are a match to TRBD2. V lost 5 bases and J lost 0; bases outside the gene matches: 0. The CDR3 has 15 residues. Germline CDR1 is SGHNT and CDR2 is YENEEA.

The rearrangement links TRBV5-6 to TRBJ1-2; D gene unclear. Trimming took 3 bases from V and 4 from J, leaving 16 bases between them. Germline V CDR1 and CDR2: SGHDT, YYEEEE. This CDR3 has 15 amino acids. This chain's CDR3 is CASSSDLIWAYGYTF. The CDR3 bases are TGTGCCAGCAGCTCGGACCTAATCTGGGCCTATGGCTACACCTTC.

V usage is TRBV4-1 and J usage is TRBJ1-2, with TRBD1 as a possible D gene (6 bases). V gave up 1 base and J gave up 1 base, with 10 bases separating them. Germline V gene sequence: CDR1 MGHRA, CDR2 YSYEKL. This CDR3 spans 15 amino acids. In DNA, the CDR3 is TGCGCCAGCAGCCAAGTGAGCAGGGGTAACTATGGCTACACCTTC. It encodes CASSQVSRGNYGYTF.

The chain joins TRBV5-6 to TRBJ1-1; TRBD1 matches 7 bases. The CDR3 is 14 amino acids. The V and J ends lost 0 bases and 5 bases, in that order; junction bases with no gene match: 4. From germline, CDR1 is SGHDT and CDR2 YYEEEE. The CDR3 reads CASSLETGVTEAFF. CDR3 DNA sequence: TGTGCCAGCAGCTTGGAAACAGGGGTGACTGAAGCTTTCTTT.

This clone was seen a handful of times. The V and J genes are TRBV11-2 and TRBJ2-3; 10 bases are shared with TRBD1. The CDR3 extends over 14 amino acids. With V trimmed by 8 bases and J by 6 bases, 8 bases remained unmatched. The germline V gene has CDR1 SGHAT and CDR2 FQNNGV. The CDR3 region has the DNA TGTGCCAGCTTCGTAGGGACAGGGGTTGATACGCAGTATTTT. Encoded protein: CASFVGTGVDTQYF.

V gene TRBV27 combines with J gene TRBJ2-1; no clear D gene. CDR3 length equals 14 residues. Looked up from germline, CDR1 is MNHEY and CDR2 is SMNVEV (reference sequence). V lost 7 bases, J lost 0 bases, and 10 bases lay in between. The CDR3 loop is CASTALSSYNEQFF. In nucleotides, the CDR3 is TGTGCCAGCACCGCCTTAAGCTCCTACAATGAGCAGTTCTTC.

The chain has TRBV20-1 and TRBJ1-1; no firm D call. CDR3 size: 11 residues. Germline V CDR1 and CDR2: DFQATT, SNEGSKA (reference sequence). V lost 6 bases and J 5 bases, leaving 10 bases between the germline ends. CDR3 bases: TGCAGTGCCATCCTTGGGACTGAAGCTTTCTTT. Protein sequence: CSAILGTEAFF.

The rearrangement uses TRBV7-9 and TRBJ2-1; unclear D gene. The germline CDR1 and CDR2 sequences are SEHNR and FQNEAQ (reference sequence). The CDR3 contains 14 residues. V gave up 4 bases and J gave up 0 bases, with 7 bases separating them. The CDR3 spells CASSSDASYNEQFF. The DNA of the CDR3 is TGTGCCAGCAGCTCTGATGCCTCCTACAATGAGCAGTTCTTC.

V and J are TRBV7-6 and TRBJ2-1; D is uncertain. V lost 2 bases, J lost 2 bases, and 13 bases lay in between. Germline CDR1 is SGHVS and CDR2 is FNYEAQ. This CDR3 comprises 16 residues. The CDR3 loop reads CASSLSLSVTYNEQFF. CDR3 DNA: TGTGCCAGCAGCTTAAGTCTCTCGGTGACCTACAATGAGCAGTTCTTC.

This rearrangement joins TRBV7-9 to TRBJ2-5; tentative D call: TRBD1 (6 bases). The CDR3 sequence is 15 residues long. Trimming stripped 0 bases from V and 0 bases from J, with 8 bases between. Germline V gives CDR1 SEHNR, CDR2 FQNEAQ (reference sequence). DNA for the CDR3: TGTGCCAGCAGCTTAGCGACAGGTTACCAAGAGACCCAGTACTTC. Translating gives CASSLATGYQETQYF.

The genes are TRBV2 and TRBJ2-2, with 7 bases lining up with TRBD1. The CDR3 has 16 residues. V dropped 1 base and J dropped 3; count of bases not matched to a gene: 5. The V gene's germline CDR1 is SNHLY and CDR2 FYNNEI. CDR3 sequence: CASSEEGARYTGELFF. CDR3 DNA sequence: TGTGCCAGCAGTGAAGAGGGGGCAAGGTACACCGGGGAGCTGTTTTTT.